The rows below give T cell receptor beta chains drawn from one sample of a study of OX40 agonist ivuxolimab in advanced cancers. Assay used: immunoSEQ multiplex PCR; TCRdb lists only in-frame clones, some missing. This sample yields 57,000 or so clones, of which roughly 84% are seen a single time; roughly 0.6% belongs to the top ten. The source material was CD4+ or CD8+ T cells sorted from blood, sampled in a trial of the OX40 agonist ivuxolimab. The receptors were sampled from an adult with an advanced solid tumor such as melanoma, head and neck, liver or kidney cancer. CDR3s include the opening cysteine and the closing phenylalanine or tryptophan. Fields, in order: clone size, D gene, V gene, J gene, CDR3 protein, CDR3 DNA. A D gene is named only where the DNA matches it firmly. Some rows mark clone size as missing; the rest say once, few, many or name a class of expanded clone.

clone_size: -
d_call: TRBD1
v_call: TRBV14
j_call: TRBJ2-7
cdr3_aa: CASSRDRTSYEQYF
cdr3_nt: TGTGCCAGCAGCCGGGACAGGACCTCCTACGAGCAGTACTTC

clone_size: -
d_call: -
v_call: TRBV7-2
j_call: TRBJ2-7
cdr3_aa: CASSRRQVSPYEQYF
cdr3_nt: TGTGCCAGCAGCCGGCGACAGGTGTCTCCCTACGAGCAGTACTTC

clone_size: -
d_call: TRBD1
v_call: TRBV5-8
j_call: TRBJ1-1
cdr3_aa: CASSSRQGGNTEAFF
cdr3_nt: TGTGCCAGCAGCTCCCGACAGGGTGGGAACACTGAAGCTTTCTTT

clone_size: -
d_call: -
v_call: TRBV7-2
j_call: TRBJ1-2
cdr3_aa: CASSLASGGNGYTF
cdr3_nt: TGTGCCAGCAGCTTAGCATCGGGCGGGAATGGCTACACCTTC

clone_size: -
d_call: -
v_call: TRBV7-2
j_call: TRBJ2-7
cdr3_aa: CASSLGQVLRDEQYF
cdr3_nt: TGTGCCAGCAGCTTAGGACAGGTCCTTAGGGACGAGCAGTACTTC

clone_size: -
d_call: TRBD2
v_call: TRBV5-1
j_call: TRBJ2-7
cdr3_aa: CASRPPSGSYEQYF
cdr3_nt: TGCGCCAGCAGACCCCCCAGCGGGAGTTACGAGCAGTACTTC

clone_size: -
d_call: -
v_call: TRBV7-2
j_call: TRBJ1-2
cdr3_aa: CASSSRPSSLLYGYTF
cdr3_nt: TGTGCCAGCAGCTCCCGACCCTCTTCACTCCTCTATGGCTACACCTTC

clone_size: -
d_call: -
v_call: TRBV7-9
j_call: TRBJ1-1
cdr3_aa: CASSFQDPMNTEAFF
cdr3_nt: TGTGCCAGCAGCTTCCAGGATCCCATGAACACTGAAGCTTTCTTT

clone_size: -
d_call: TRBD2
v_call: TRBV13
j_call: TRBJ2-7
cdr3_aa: CASSPREGLKGEQYF
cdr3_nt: TGTGCCAGCAGCCCCCGGGAGGGGCTGAAAGGCGAGCAGTACTTC

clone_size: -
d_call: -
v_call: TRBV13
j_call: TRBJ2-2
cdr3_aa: CASSLGAATGELFF
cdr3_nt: TGTGCCAGCAGCTTGGGAGCGGCCACCGGGGAGCTGTTTTTT

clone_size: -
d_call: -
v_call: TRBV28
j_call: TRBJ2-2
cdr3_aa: CASIPRGANTGELFF
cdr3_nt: TGTGCCAGCATCCCAAGGGGGGCGAACACCGGGGAGCTGTTTTTT

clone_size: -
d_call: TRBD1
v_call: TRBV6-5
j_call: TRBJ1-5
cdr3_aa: CASSSKQGAGNQPQHF
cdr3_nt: TGTGCCAGCAGTTCTAAACAGGGGGCTGGCAATCAGCCCCAGCATTTT

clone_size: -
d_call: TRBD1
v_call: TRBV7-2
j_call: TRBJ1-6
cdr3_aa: CASSANRGSPLHF
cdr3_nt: TGTGCCAGCAGCGCCAACAGGGGGTCACCCCTCCACTTT

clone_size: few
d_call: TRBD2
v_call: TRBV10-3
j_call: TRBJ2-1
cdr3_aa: CAISGGLAGGSNEQFF
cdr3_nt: TGTGCCATCAGTGGGGGACTAGCGGGAGGGTCGAATGAGCAGTTCTTC

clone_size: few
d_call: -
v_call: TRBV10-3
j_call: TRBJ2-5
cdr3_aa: CAISDSYQETQYF
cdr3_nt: TGTGCCATCAGTGACAGCTACCAAGAGACCCAGTACTTC

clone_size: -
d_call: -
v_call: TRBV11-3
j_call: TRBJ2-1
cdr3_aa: CASSLFPNPEQFF
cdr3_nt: TGTGCCAGCAGCTTATTCCCAAACCCCGAGCAGTTCTTC

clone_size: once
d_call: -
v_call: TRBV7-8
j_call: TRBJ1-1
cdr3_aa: CASSLYRNTEAFF
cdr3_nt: TGTGCCAGCAGTCTCTACAGGAACACTGAAGCTTTCTTT

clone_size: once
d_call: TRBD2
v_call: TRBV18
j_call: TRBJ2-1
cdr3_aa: CASSPPGGRSIYEQFF
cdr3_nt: TGTGCCAGCTCACCACCGGGCGGGAGAAGTATCTATGAGCAGTTCTTC

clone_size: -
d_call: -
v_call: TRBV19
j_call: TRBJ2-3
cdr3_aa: CASSKASVTDTQYF
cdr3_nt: TGTGCCAGTAGTAAAGCTAGCGTCACAGATACGCAGTATTTT

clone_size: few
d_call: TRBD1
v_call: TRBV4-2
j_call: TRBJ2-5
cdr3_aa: CASSQDGTAQETQYF
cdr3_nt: TGTGCCAGCAGCCAAGATGGGACAGCCCAAGAGACCCAGTACTTC

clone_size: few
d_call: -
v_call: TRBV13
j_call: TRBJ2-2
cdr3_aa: CASRSTGNTGELFF
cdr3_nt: TGTGCCAGCAGATCGACAGGGAACACCGGGGAGCTGTTTTTT

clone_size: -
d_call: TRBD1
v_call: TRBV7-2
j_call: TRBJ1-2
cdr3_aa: CASSLPGGAGGYTF
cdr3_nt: TGTGCCAGCAGCTTACCAGGGGGCGCGGGTGGCTACACCTTC

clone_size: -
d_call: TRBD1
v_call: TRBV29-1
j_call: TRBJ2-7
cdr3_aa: CSVSDRGGNEQYF
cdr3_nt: TGCAGCGTCTCTGACAGGGGTGGGAACGAGCAGTACTTC

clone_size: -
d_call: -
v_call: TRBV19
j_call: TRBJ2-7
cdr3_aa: CASSTGLASYEQYF
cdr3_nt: TGTGCCAGTAGTACGGGACTCGCCTCCTACGAGCAGTACTTC

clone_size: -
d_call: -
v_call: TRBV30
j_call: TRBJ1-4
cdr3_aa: CAWSWGAFNEKLFF
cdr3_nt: TGTGCCTGGAGTTGGGGGGCCTTTAATGAAAAACTGTTTTTT

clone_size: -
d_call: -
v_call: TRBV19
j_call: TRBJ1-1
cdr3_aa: CASSPGRVNTEAFF
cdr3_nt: TGTGCCAGTAGCCCCGGGAGGGTGAACACTGAAGCTTTCTTT

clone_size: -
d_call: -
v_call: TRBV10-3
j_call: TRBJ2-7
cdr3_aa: CAISASYEQYF
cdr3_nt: TGTGCCATCTCGGCTAGCTACGAGCAGTACTTC

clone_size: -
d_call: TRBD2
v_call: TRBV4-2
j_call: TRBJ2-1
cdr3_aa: CASSQGLAAAWGSYNEQFF
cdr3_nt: TGTGCCAGCAGCCAGGGCCTAGCGGCAGCTTGGGGCTCCTACAATGAGCAGTTCTTC